This T cell receptor (beta chain) is from a study of PD-1 blockade in classical Hodgkin lymphoma. Study background: Nivolumab was administered to patients intravenously at 3 mg/kg every 2 weeks. Findings and caveats of the study: Complete responders had baseline diversity similar to newly diagnosed patients. In newly diagnosed patients, baseline TCR diversity was reportedly below that of healthy donors.

The time point: cycle 4 day 1 (C4D1), after around six weeks of nivolumab. Every patient relapsed after autologous stem cell transplantation, and brentuximab vedotin exposure varied. The table came from immunoSEQ multiplex PCR; TCRdb's copy has only in-frame clones and leaves some out. The sample carries some 86,000 clones, roughly nine tenths recorded once. Germline-derived CDR1 and CDR2 are SGHVS and FQNEAQ. The J segment lost 0 bases and the V segment lost 1 base, leaving 8 bases of the junction unmatched. This CDR3 contains 18 residues. Worth noting for this clone: Its antigen remains unknown.

The chain links TRBV7-8 to TRBJ2-1; TRBD2 aligns across 8 bases. Sequenced material: peripheral blood mononuclear cells (PBMCs), taken before the fourth cycle of nivolumab. The sequence was obtained from a human donor with classical Hodgkin lymphoma. The CDR3 region has the DNA TGTGCCAGCAGCTTAGTTGGCGGGGGGCTTAGCTCCTACAATGAGCAGTTCTTC. It is translated as CASSLVGGGLSSYNEQFF.